This entry lists 23 T cell receptor beta chains sequenced from one sample in a study of T cells in Graves' hyperthyroidism and ophthalmopathy. Using RNA transcripts as the source, TCR beta CDR3 regions were amplified. During a first-round RT-PCR of the TCR CDR3, the HTBI primer set was used. TCRdb itself ran the multiplex PCR reads through MiXCR, one entry per CDR3 protein. The sample consists of about 300,000 distinct CDR3 sequences, 16% of them appearing once. Sample: blood. Receptor source: a young man with Graves' hyperthyroidism.

This clonotype has a count of ten or more. The chain is built from TRBV27 and TRBJ2-3; maybe TRBD1 (5 bases). There are 14 residues in the CDR3. Germline loops: CDR1 MNHEY, CDR2 SMNVEV (reference sequence). Deletions cut 5 bases from V and 4 bases from J, with 13 bases between. The CDR3: CASSLQGFPDTQYF. The CDR3 region has the DNA TGTGCCAGCAGTCTCCAGGGTTTCCCAGATACGCAGTATTTT.

This clonotype was detected a few times. This chain links TRBV7-2 with TRBJ2-1, with 11 bases identical to TRBD2. The V gene's germline CDR1 is SGHTA and CDR2 FQGNSA. The CDR3 has 18 amino acids. V lost 5 bases to trimming and J lost 12 bases; unmatched junction nucleotides: 21. The CDR3 loop is CASSPPWAGLAGPRGQFF. The CDR3 DNA follows: TGTGCCAGCAGCCCACCCTGGGCCGGACTAGCGGGCCCTAGGGGGCAGTTCTTC.

This clonotype turned up a few times. The chain has TRBV7-8 and TRBJ2-7; D is unresolved. The CDR3 loop spans 13 amino acids. The germline V and J ends were trimmed by 4 bases and 6 bases, with 13 bases remaining between them. Germline V gene sequence: CDR1 SGHVS, CDR2 FQNEAQ. The CDR3 loop is CASSSQHSSEQYF. The CDR3 region has the DNA TGTGCCAGCAGCTCCCAGCACAGTTCCGAGCAGTACTTC. Complete variable domain (other parts from reference TRBV7-8 and TRBJ2-7): GAGVSQSPRYKVAKRGQDVALRCDPISGHVSLFWYQQALGQGPEFLTYFQNEAQLDKSGLPSDRFFAERPEGSVSTLKIQRTQQEDSAVYLCASSSQHSSEQYFGPGTRLTVT.

This clonotype appeared many times. The chain has TRBV28 and TRBJ2-7; 14 bases fit TRBD2. CDR3 length: 16 amino acids. Germline CDR1 and CDR2: MDHEN and SYDVKM. V shed 3 bases and J 4 bases; nucleotides not matched to a gene: 5. CDR3: CASSLVGLAGEYEQYF. Here the CDR3 DNA reads TGTGCCAGCAGTTTGGTGGGACTAGCGGGAGAGTACGAGCAGTACTTC.

In this sample, this clonotype turned up many times. This sequence joins TRBV27 and TRBJ2-7, with TRBD1 as a possible D gene (7 bases). The CDR3 loop spans 12 amino acids. Germline loops: CDR1 MNHEY, CDR2 SMNVEV (reference sequence). Trimming shortened V by 5 bases and J by 9 bases, and 14 bases separated the two germline ends. The CDR3 region has the DNA TGTGCCAGCAGTCCCCAGGGGGGAGGGCAGTACTTC. It translates to CASSPQGGGQYF.

This clonotype was seen ten or more times. The chain employs TRBV11-1 and TRBJ2-7; TRBD2 might be the D (7 bases). V shed 4 bases and J shed 3 bases, with 13 bases lying between them. The germline CDR1 and CDR2 sequences are SGHAT and FQDESV (reference sequence). The CDR3 runs to 14 residues. CDR3 DNA sequence: TGTGCCAGCAGCTCCCGGGGGGCGATCTACGAGCAGTACTTC. Its protein product is CASSSRGAIYEQYF.

Here the CDR3 reads CASRGQGEYEQFF. CDR3 in DNA: TGTGCCAGCAGAGGACAGGGCGAGTATGAGCAGTTCTTC. The V call is TRBV6-1, the J call TRBJ2-1; 8 bases align to TRBD1. Germline trimming cut 6 bases from V and 8 bases from J; bases unmatched to any gene: 6. The CDR3 length is 13 residues. The germline CDR1 and CDR2 sequences are MNHNS and SASEGT.

This clonotype was counted many times. The chain joins TRBV24-1 to TRBJ1-2, with D possibly TRBD1 on 6 matching bases. This CDR3 spans 14 amino acids. Trimming removed 1 base at V and 8 bases at J, with 13 bases between. Germline CDR1 and CDR2: KGHDR and SFDVKD. Written as DNA, the CDR3 is TGTGCCACCAGTGATTTCAGGGGCGCGAGAGGCTACACCTTC. This sequence encodes CATSDFRGARGYTF.

On this clonotype itself: A read error may explain this, as a much larger clone is one base away. The chain uses TRBV5-4 and TRBJ2-3; TRBD2 matches 7 bases. Germline V gives CDR1 SGHNT, CDR2 YYREEE (reference sequence). The CDR3 contains 15 residues. The CDR3 DNA follows: TGTGCCAGCAGCTTGCGGGCGGGAGCTGGAGATACGCAGTGTTTT. Translating it yields CASSLRAGAGDTQCF.

This clonotype was counted between two and nine times. The chain combines TRBV5-5 with TRBJ2-7, with TRBD1 matching 7 bases. Germline loops: CDR1 SGHKS, CDR2 YYEKEE (reference sequence). The CDR3 sequence is 14 residues long. Unmatched junction bases numbered 7, after V lost 5 bases and J lost 2 bases. This CDR3 reads CASRFWDRPYEQYF. The CDR3, as DNA: TGTGCCAGCAGGTTTTGGGACAGACCCTACGAGCAGTACTTC.

V gene TRBV6-2 or TRBV6-3 combines with J gene TRBJ1-5; possible D gene TRBD1, 5 bases. Germline CDR1 reads MNHEY; CDR2 reads SVGEGT. V was clipped by 5 bases and J by 7 bases, with 15 bases between them. The CDR3 contains 14 residues. This chain's CDR3 is CASSVERGEQPQHF. DNA for the CDR3: TGTGCCAGCAGTGTTGAAAGGGGAGAGCAGCCCCAGCATTTT.

A few counts support this clonotype. The chain employs TRBV4-2 and TRBJ2-3; D uncertain. Germline CDR1 and CDR2: LGHNA and YNFKEQ. Trimming removed 4 bases at V and 2 bases at J, with 7 bases between. The CDR3 has 13 amino acids. CDR3 nucleotide sequence: TGTGCCAGCAGCCTCAAAAACACAGATACGCAGTATTTT. Amino acid sequence: CASSLKNTDTQYF.

This clonotype has just a few counts. The J gene is TRBJ2-7, the V gene TRBV20-1, with D possibly called TRBD1 or TRBD2 (5 bases each). The V and J ends lost 6 bases and 2 bases respectively, with 14 bases between them. This CDR3 comprises 13 residues. Germline loops: CDR1 DFQATT, CDR2 SNEGSKA (reference sequence). The CDR3 sequence is CSAPRDGPYEQYF. CDR3 nucleotides: TGCAGTGCCCCCCGGGACGGACCCTACGAGCAGTACTTC.

This chain links TRBV5-1 with TRBJ1-5; D may be TRBD1 (6 bases). The germline CDR1 and CDR2 sequences are SGHRS and YFSETQ. V shed 0 bases and J shed 7 bases, with 14 bases lying between them. The CDR3 totals 15 residues. CDR3 nucleotides: TGCGCCAGCAGCTTGGGCACAGGGAGGGACCAGCCCCAGCATTTT. It yields the protein CASSLGTGRDQPQHF.

This clonotype was recorded many times. The chain has TRBV6-1 and TRBJ2-5; a possible D gene is TRBD2 (6 bases). The CDR3 spans 14 residues. CDR1 and CDR2 from the germline V gene are MNHNS and SASEGT. V was trimmed by 5 bases and J by 0 bases, leaving 10 bases between them. For the CDR3, the DNA is TGTGCCAGCAGTTCAAGGGACTACCAAGAGACCCAGTACTTC. Translated, it gives CASSSRDYQETQYF.

Many counts were recorded for this clonotype. This rearrangement joins TRBV7-2 to TRBJ1-1; D is possibly TRBD1 (6 bases). CDR3 length: 14 amino acids. Trimming took off 3 bases at V and 5 bases at J, with 13 bases between the two ends. Germline lookup yields CDR1 SGHTA and CDR2 FQGNSA. CDR3 protein: CASSFGGRGTEAFF. DNA for the CDR3: TGTGCCAGCAGCTTTGGGGGGCGCGGAACTGAAGCTTTCTTT.

The V call is TRBV7-8, the J call TRBJ1-1; the D gene is possibly TRBD1 (5 bases). The germline V gene encodes CDR1 SGHVS and CDR2 FQNEAQ. The CDR3 covers 13 residues. V lost 3 bases, J lost 8 bases, and 13 bases lay in between. CDR3 DNA: TGTGCCAGCAGCTTGAGGGGTCGCAGGGAAGCTTTCTTT. It translates to CASSLRGRREAFF.

V gene TRBV2 combines with J gene TRBJ1-6; 9 bases agree with TRBD1. Germline CDR1 and CDR2: SNHLY and FYNNEI. J gave up 10 bases and V 6 bases, and 13 bases lay outside the gene matches. The CDR3 extends over 16 amino acids. The CDR3 here is CASSVGGGQGTSPLHF. CDR3 coding DNA: TGTGCCAGCAGCGTTGGGGGGGGACAGGGCACCTCACCCCTCCACTTT.

Comments on this clonotype: Given a much more abundant clone one base away, this may be a read error. The chain carries TRBV3-1 and TRBJ2-5; 11 bases align to TRBD1. Germline V gene data show CDR1 as LGHDT and CDR2 as YNNKEL (reference sequence). Trimming took 4 bases from V and 5 from J; bases not matched to a gene: 6. CDR3 length equals 15 residues. This chain's CDR3 is CASSRRTGGGETQYF. The CDR3 bases are TGTGCCAGCAGCCGAAGGACAGGGGGCGGGGAGACCCAGTACTTC.

In its sample, this clonotype was seen many times. V gene TRBV6-2 or TRBV6-3 combines with J gene TRBJ2-1; the D is unclear. CDR3 length: 14 residues. V lost 0 bases and J 5 bases, leaving 8 bases between the germline ends. Germline V gene sequence: CDR1 MNHEY, CDR2 SVGEGT. CDR3 DNA: TGTGCCAGCAGTTACTCGAGGCAGAACAATGAGCAGTTCTTC. It codes for CASSYSRQNNEQFF.

This clonotype was seen repeatedly, ten times or more. The rearrangement uses TRBV20-1 and TRBJ2-5, with D possibly matching TRBD1 (7 bases). The CDR3 is made up of 16 amino acids. Germline CDR1 reads DFQATT; CDR2 reads SNEGSKA (reference sequence). Trimming shortened V by 3 bases and J by 1 base, and 18 bases separated the two germline ends. CDR3: CSASRGTESLQETQYF. As DNA, the CDR3 is TGCAGTGCTAGTCGGGGGACAGAGTCTCTCCAAGAGACCCAGTACTTC.

This clonotype was seen at least ten times. The chain combines TRBV7-3 with TRBJ1-2; possibly TRBD1 for D (5 bases). The CDR3 loop spans 13 amino acids. The V and J ends lost 2 bases and 6 bases respectively, with 10 bases between them. CDR1 SGHTA and CDR2 FQGTGA come from the germline V gene. Written as DNA, the CDR3 is TGTGCCAGCAGCTTAGAGGGGTTCGATGGCTACACCTTC. Protein: CASSLEGFDGYTF.

This chain links TRBV20-1 with TRBJ1-1; D is possibly TRBD1 (5 bases). The length of the CDR3 is 14 residues. Trimming removed 0 bases from V and 6 bases from J, with 14 bases in between. Germline V gives CDR1 DFQATT, CDR2 SNEGSKA (reference sequence). This CDR3 reads CSARDKGTRAEAFF. CDR3 bases: TGCAGTGCTAGAGATAAAGGAACCAGGGCTGAAGCTTTCTTT.